This T cell receptor beta chain derives from a study of blood T cells in healthy people across ages. Points from the study as a whole: Researchers said unsorted PBMCs prevented a conclusive naive versus antigen-experienced comparison.

Worth noting for this clonotype: Its target is unknown.

Total RNA extracted from each sample amounted to at least 6 micrograms. Trimming cost V 4 bases and J 4 bases, with 20 bases left between them. Germline CDR1 is MNHEY and CDR2 is SVGEGT. The CDR3 runs 17 residues. The second PCR ran roughly 6 to 12 cycles with a sample-barcoded 5' primer and J-beta primers. Through a template-switch adaptor with 12 random nucleotides, each cDNA molecule received a tag. Sequencing recovered at least 2.5 million CDR3-containing paired-end reads from each sample. Each CDR3 protein gets one entry after TCRdb re-called the 5' RACE reads with MiXCR. This sample has 1 million to 1.2 million distinct CDR3 sequences; around two fifths occur once, and the top ten carry around 14%.

The sequencing sample was made of blood. The source is a young man in good health. V and J are TRBV6-2 or TRBV6-3 and TRBJ1-5; D not resolved. DNA for the CDR3: TGTGCCAGCAGTTTCGACCTCTACTCGGGAGGAAATCAGCCCCAGCATTTT. This sequence encodes CASSFDLYSGGNQPQHF.